Following are 3 T cell receptor beta chains from one sample sequenced in a study of T cell clonality in common variable immunodeficiency. The repertoire was sequenced with immunoSEQ multiplex PCR; TCRdb's copy has only in-frame clones and lacks some. Listed for the sample are about 37,000 clones, none seen a single time. Sequencing was performed on peripheral blood mononuclear cells. The receptor set was obtained from a person aged 18 to 75 in good health.

This clone was recorded at least ten times. The read gets to within 3 residues of the CDR3 end, and the germline J gene fills in the rest. This chain links TRBV19 with TRBJ2-7, with TRBD1 identical over 9 bases. Germline V gene lookup returns CDR1 LNHDA and CDR2 SQIVND (reference sequence). The junction had 11 bases not matched to a gene; V was cut back by 6 bases and J by 2 bases. CDR3 length: 16 amino acids. CDR3 bases read: TGTGCCAGTAGGCGCAGGGACAGGGAACCCACCTACGAG. The encoded protein is CASRRRDREPTYE. The entire CDR3 reads CASRRRDREPTYEQYF.

This clone was seen many times. At one boundary the junction diverges from the germline segment, which might be a read error. The read stops 3 residues short of the end of the CDR3; the missing end is completed from the germline J gene. J is TRBJ2-5 and V is TRBV4-2; D remains unclear. The CDR3 is made up of 17 amino acids. Germline V gene lookup returns CDR1 LGHNA and CDR2 YNFKEQ. The part of the CDR3 DNA that was read is TGCGCCAGCAGCCAAGTTGTCGCAGGAGTGGGTGGTCAGACC. It encodes CASSQVVAGVGGQT. The CDR3 in its entirety is CASSQVVAGVGGQTQYF.

This clone came up many times. The read falls 3 residues short of the CDR3 end, and the missing part is taken from the germline J gene. The chain uses TRBV11-2 and TRBJ1-1; D ambiguous. Trimming took 1 base from V and 1 from J, leaving 4 bases between them. CDR1 is SGHAT and CDR2 is FQNNGV in the germline V gene. There are 13 residues in the CDR3. The DNA read from the CDR3 is TGTGCCAGCAGCTTAGGGCCGAACACTGAA. This translates into CASSLGPNTE. The whole CDR3 sequence is CASSLGPNTEAFF.